The clone carrying this TCR beta chain was counted a few times. Its antigen is not known. Carried by the TCR beta cDNA libraries were unique molecular identifiers. The authors obtained roughly 550,000 cDNA molecules from approximately 0.95 to 9.8 million T cells. Each CDR3 protein gets one entry after TCRdb re-called the PCR reads with MiXCR. The table lists approximately 770,000 distinct CDR3 sequences, under 60% of them singletons, with just under 5% in the top ten. This entry is derived from a study of post-analysis software for immune sequencing data. Study results and limitations: Batch-matched samples strongly co-clustered by F measure. Higher frequency in patients than in controls was seen for five TRBV segments, with TRBV5-6, TRBV5-1 and TRBV20-1 among them. The study found significantly lower normalized Chao1 diversity in multiple sclerosis patients than in controls.

The CDR3 totals 13 residues. Per the germline V gene, CDR1 is SQVTM and CDR2 is ANQGSEA. Between the trimmed V and J ends, which lost 7 bases and 2 bases, there was a span of 14 bases. Specimen: blood. The TCR originated in a girl between 5 and 17 years old with multiple sclerosis. The chain employs TRBV29-1 and TRBJ1-2; D possibly corresponds to TRBD1 (6 bases). CDR3 loop: CSAEGGGNYGYTF. DNA of the CDR3: TGCAGCGCCGAAGGAGGGGGAAACTATGGCTACACCTTC.